Presented here are 5 T cell receptor beta chains from one specimen sequenced in a study of cytotoxic CD8 clonotypes in ibrutinib-treated CLL. The assay was immunoSEQ multiplex PCR, and TCRdb's table has in-frame clones only and misses some. This sample has over 6,500 clones, with 60% to 80% found just once. Sequenced here: PBMCs, sampled before ibrutinib treatment. These receptors came from a human donor with chronic lymphocytic leukemia.

The CDR3 DNA sequence: TGTGCCAGCAGTTCACAAACGGGAGGTTTCCAAGAGACCCAGTACTTC. This sequence encodes CASSSQTGGFQETQYF. V gene TRBV27 combines with J gene TRBJ2-5; 7 nucleotides align to TRBD2. Germline lookup yields CDR1 MNHEY and CDR2 SMNVEV (reference sequence). V lost 4 bases, J lost 1 base, and 9 bases stayed unmatched. The CDR3 contains 16 residues.

This sequence joins TRBV7-9 and TRBJ1-4; D is uncertain. Germline-derived CDR1 and CDR2 are SEHNR and FQNEAQ (reference sequence). The CDR3 spans 14 residues. V lost 8 bases and J 5 bases, leaving 15 bases between the germline ends. The CDR3: CASGLGFGNEKLFF. CDR3 coding DNA: TGTGCCAGCGGACTGGGGTTCGGAAATGAAAAACTGTTTTTT.

The V call is TRBV15, the J call TRBJ2-1; no firm D call. Germline CDR1 and CDR2: LNHNV and YYDKDF (reference sequence). Trimming stripped 1 base from V and 8 bases from J, with 9 bases between. The CDR3 runs to 13 residues. The CDR3 loop is CATSRGDSYEQFF. DNA of the CDR3: TGTGCCACCAGCAGAGGGGATAGCTATGAGCAGTTCTTC.

V usage is TRBV28 and J usage is TRBJ2-1; 10 bases line up with TRBD2. Germline V gene sequence: CDR1 MDHEN, CDR2 SYDVKM. The CDR3 length is 16 residues. Trimming cost V 2 bases and J 0 bases; bases outside gene matches: 1. The CDR3 DNA follows: TGTGCCAGCAGTTTAGCTAGCGGGAGCTCCTACAATGAGCAGTTCTTC. Encoded protein: CASSLASGSSYNEQFF.

This clone was observed a few times. V usage is TRBV29-1 and J usage is TRBJ2-3; TRBD2 aligns across 11 bases. V shed 0 bases, J shed 6 bases, and the junction held 11 bases outside the gene matches. Germline V lookup: CDR1 SQVTM, CDR2 ANQGSEA. This CDR3 contains 17 residues. CDR3 nucleotides: TGCAGCGTTGAAGATCGTGCTAGCGGGAGGAGGGGGGATACGCAGTATTTT. This translates into CSVEDRASGRRGDTQYF.